This T cell receptor (beta chain) emerged from a study of blood T cell repertoires in COVID-19. Study summary: Sites across the United States, Italy and Spain contributed samples from acute and convalescent COVID-19. T cells, B-cell-depleted T cells, or PBMCs provided the cDNA or gDNA that served as material.

The germline gives CDR1 SGHVS, CDR2 FQNEAQ. Deletions cut 2 bases from V and 0 bases from J, with 8 bases between. This CDR3 contains 15 residues. Authors' methods: Nucleated cell counts were estimated from reference gene primer amplification. Data came from immunoSEQ multiplex PCR; TCRdb stores just in-frame clones and leaves some out. That table gives V, J and clone size, and the DNA gave D and trimming. Among tens of thousands of clones listed, more than 75% were seen once. The rearrangement uses TRBV7-8 and TRBJ1-5; no firm D call. Sample: peripheral blood. The sequence was obtained from a woman aged 60 to 75 with acute or convalescent COVID-19. The CDR3 DNA sequence: TGTGCCAGCAGCTTATCTGGGAGTAGCAATCAGCCCCAGCATTTT. Amino acids: CASSLSGSSNQPQHF.